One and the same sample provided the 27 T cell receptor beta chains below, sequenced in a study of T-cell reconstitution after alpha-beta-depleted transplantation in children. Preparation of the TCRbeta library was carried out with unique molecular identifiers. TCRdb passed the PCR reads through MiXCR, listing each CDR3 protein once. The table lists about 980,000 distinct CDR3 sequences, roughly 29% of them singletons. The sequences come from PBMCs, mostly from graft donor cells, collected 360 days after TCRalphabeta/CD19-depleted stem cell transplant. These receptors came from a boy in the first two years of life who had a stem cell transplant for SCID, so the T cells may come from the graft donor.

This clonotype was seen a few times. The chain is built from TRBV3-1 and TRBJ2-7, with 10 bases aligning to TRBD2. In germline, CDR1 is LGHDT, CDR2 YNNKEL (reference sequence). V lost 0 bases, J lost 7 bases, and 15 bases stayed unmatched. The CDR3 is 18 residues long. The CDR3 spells CASSQDRLTLAGVGEQYF. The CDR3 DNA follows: TGTGCCAGCAGCCAAGATCGCCTCACCCTAGCGGGGGTTGGGGAGCAGTACTTC.

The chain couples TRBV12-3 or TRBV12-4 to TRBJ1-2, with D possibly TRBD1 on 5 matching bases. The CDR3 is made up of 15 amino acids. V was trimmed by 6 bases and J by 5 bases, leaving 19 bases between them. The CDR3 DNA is TGTGCCAGCAGCACCCCCGGGGCACACCTATATGGCTACACCTTC. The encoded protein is CASSTPGAHLYGYTF.

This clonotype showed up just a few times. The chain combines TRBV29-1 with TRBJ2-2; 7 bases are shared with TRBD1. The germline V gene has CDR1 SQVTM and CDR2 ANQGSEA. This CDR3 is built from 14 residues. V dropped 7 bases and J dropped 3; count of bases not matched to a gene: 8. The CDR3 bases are TGCAGCGCCCTTGAGGGGGCCTACACCGGGGAGCTGTTTTTT. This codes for CSALEGAYTGELFF.

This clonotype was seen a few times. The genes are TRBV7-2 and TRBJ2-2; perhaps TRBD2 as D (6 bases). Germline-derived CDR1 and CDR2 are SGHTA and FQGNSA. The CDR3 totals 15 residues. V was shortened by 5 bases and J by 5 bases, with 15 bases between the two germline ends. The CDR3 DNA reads TGTGCCAGCAGCCCGAATAGCGGATTTACCGGGGAGCTGTTTTTT. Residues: CASSPNSGFTGELFF.

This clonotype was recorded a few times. CDR3 region: CASSLLFWRGGGETQYF. DNA for the CDR3: TGTGCCAGCAGCTTATTGTTTTGGAGGGGGGGCGGGGAGACCCAGTACTTC. The chain links TRBV11-2 to TRBJ2-5; tentatively, D is TRBD2 (7 bases). V lost 2 bases to trimming and J lost 5 bases, with 21 bases between them. The V gene's germline CDR1 is SGHAT and CDR2 FQNNGV. The CDR3 consists of 17 residues.

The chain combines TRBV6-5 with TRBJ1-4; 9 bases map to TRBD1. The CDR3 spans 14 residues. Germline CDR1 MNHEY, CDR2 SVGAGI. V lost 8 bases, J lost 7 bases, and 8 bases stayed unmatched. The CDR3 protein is CASRLGQGSEKLFF. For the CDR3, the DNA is TGTGCCAGCCGTTTGGGACAGGGAAGTGAAAAACTGTTTTTT.

The CDR3 is CASSTVRYPTGTKPYEQYF. The CDR3 DNA is TGTGCCAGCAGCACCGTTCGGTACCCGACAGGCACGAAACCCTACGAGCAGTACTTC. This chain uses TRBV6-2 or TRBV6-3 with TRBJ2-7; the D gene is possibly TRBD1 (6 bases). The CDR3 runs 19 residues. The V gene lost 6 bases and the J gene lost 2 bases, with 29 bases spanning the gap. Germline-derived CDR1 and CDR2 are MNHEY and SVGEGT.

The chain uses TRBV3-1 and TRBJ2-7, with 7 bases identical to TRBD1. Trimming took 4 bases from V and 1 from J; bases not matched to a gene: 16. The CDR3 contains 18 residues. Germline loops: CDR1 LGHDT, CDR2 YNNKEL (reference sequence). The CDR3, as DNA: TGTGCCAGCAGCCTTTCAAAGGCCGGGGACAGTTCTTCCTACGAGCAGTACTTC. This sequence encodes CASSLSKAGDSSSYEQYF.

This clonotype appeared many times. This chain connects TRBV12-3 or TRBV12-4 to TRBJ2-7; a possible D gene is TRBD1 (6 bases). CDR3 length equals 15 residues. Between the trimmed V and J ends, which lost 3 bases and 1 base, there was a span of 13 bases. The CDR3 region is CASSFYRAVSYEQYF. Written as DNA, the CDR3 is TGTGCCAGCAGTTTTTACAGGGCCGTTTCCTACGAGCAGTACTTC.

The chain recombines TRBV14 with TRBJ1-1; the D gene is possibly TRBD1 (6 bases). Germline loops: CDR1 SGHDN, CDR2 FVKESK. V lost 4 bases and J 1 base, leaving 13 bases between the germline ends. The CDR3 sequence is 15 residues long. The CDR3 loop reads CASSPQGTPNTEAFF. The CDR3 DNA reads TGTGCCAGCAGCCCCCAGGGGACACCGAACACTGAAGCTTTCTTT. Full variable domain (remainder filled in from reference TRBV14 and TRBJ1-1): EAGVTQFPSHSVIEKGQTVTLRCDPISGHDNLYWYRRVMGKEIKFLLHFVKESKQDESGMPNNRFLAERTGGTYSTLKVQPAELEDSGVYFCASSPQGTPNTEAFFGQGTRLTVV.

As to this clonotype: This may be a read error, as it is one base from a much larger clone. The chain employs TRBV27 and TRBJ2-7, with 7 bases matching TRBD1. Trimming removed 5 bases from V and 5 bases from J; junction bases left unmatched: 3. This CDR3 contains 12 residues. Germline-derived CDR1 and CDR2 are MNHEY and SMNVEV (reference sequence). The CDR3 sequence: CASSTGAHEQYF. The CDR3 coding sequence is TGTGCCAGCAGTACAGGGGCCCACGAGCAGTACTTC.

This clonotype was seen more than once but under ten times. In DNA, the CDR3 is TGCGCCAGCAGTTCTCAGGGGGCGCCGAATCAGCCCCAGCATTTT. This encodes CASSSQGAPNQPQHF. V usage is TRBV5-1 and J usage is TRBJ1-5; 8 bases fit TRBD1. CDR3 length: 15 amino acids. The V segment lost 5 bases and the J segment 4 bases; nucleotides outside the gene matches: 8. Germline V gene sequence: CDR1 SGHRS, CDR2 YFSETQ.

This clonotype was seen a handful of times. The CDR3 loop reads CSAYKGQETQYF. CDR3 bases: TGCAGTGCTTACAAGGGCCAAGAGACCCAGTACTTC. V and J are TRBV20-1 and TRBJ2-5; D unresolved. The CDR3 consists of 12 residues. Germline CDR1 is DFQATT and CDR2 is SNEGSKA (reference sequence). Between the trimmed V and J ends, which lost 5 bases and 1 base, there was a span of 8 bases.

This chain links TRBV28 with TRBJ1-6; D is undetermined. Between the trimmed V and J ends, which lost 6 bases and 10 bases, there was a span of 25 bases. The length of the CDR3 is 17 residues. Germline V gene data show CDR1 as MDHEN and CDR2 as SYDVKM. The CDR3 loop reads CASRERTGSSYPSPLHF. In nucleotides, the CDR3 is TGTGCCAGCAGGGAAAGGACGGGGAGTTCTTATCCGTCACCCCTCCACTTT.

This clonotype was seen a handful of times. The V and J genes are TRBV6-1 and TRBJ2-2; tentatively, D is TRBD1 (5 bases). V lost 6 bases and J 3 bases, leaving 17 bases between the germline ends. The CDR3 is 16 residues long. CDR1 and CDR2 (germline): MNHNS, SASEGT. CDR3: CASSRYAQGYTGELFF. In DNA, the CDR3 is TGTGCCAGCAGCCGTTACGCCCAGGGCTACACCGGGGAGCTGTTTTTT.

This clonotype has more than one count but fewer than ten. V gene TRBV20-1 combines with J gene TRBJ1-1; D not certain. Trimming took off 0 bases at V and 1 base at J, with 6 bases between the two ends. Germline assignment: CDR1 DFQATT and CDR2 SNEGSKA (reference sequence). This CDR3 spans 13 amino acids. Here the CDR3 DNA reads TGCAGTGCTAGAGATAAGCAGAACACTGAAGCTTTCTTT. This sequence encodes CSARDKQNTEAFF.

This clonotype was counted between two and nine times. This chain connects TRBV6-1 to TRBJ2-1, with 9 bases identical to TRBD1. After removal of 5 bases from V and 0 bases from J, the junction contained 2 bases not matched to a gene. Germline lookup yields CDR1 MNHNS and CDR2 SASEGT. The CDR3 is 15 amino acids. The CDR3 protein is CASSKTGGSYNEQFF. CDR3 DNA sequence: TGTGCCAGCAGTAAGACAGGGGGCTCCTACAATGAGCAGTTCTTC.

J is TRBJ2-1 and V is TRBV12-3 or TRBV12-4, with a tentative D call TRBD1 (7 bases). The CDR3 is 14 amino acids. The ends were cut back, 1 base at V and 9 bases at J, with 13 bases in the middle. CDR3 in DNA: TGTGCCAGCAGTTTAGGGGGCCAGGGGGGTGAGCAGTTCTTC. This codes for CASSLGGQGGEQFF.

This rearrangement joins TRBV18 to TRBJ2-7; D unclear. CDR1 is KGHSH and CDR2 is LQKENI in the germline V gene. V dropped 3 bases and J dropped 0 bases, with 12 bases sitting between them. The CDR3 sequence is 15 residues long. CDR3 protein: CASSPLTASSYEQYF. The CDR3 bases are TGTGCCAGCTCACCTCTGACGGCCAGCTCCTACGAGCAGTACTTC.

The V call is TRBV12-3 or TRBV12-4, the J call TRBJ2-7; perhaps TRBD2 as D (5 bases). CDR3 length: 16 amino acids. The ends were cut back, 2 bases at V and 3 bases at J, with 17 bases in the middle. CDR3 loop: CASSLIWGVGNYEQYF. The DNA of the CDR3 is TGTGCCAGCAGTTTAATTTGGGGAGTAGGGAACTACGAGCAGTACTTC.

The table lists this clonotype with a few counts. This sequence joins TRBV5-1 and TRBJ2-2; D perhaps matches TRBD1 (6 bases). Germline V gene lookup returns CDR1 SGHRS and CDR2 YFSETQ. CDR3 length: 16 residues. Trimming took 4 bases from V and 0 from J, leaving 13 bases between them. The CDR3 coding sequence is TGCGCCAGCAGCCCCGGACAGATTTCGAACACCGGGGAGCTGTTTTTT. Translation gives CASSPGQISNTGELFF.

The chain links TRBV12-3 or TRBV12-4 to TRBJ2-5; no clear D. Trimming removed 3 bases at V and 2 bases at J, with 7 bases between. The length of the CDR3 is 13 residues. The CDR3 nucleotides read TGTGCCAGCAGTTTTTACAGACAAGAGACCCAGTACTTC. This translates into CASSFYRQETQYF.

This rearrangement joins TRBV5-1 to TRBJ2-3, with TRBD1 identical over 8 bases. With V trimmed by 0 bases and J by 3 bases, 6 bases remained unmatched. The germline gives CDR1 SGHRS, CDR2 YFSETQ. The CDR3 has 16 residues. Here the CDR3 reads CASSLGTGMATDTQYF. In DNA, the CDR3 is TGCGCCAGCAGCTTGGGGACAGGGATGGCGACAGATACGCAGTATTTT.

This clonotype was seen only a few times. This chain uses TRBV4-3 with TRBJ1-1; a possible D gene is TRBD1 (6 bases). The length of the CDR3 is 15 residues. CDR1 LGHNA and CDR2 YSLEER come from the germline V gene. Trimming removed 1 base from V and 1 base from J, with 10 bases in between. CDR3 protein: CASSQGGGTNTEAFF. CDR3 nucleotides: TGCGCCAGCAGCCAAGGAGGGGGGACGAACACTGAAGCTTTCTTT.

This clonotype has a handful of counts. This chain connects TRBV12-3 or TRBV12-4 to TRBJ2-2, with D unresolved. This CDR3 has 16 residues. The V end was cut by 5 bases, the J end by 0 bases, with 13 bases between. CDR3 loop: CASSKGLFANTGELFF. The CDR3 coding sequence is TGTGCCAGCAGTAAGGGCCTCTTCGCGAACACCGGGGAGCTGTTTTTT.

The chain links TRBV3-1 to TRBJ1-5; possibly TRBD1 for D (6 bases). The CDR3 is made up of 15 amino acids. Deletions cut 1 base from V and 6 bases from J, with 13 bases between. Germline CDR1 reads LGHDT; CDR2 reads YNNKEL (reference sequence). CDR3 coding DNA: TGTGCCAGCAGCCAAGGACAGGCCCCGGGTCAGCCCCAGCATTTT. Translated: CASSQGQAPGQPQHF.

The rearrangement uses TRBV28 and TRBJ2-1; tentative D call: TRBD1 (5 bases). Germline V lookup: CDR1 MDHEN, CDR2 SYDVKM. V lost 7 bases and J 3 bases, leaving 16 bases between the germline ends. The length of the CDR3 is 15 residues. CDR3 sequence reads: CASTPPKGIYNEQFF. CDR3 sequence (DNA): TGTGCCAGCACCCCTCCCAAGGGGATCTACAATGAGCAGTTCTTC.